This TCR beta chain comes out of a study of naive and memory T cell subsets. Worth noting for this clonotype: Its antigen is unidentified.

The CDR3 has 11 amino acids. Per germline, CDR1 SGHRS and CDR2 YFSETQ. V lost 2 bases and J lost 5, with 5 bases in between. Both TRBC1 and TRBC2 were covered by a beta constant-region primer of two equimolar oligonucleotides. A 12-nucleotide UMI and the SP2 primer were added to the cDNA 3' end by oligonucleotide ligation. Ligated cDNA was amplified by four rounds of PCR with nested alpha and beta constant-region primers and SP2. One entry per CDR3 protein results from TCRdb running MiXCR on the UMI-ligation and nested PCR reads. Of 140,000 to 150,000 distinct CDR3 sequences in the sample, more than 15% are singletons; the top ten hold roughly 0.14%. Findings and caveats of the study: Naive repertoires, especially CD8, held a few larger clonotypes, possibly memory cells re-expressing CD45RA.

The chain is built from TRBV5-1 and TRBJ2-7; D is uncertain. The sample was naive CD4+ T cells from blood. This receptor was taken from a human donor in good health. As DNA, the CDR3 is TGCGCCAGCAGCTTCCTCCACGAGCAGTACTTC. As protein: CASSFLHEQYF.